Below, 29 T cell receptor beta chains from the same sample are listed, as sequenced in a study of cytomegalovirus exposure and HLA in healthy donors. TCRdb's table, derived via immunoSEQ multiplex PCR, lists solely in-frame clones and lacks some. The sample shows about 140,000 clones, about 90% of them seen only once. The sequenced material came from PBMCs. The source of these receptors is a man in his late teens or twenties in good health and CMV-seronegative.

The CDR3 here is CASSDPSGSQETQYF. CDR3 in DNA: TGCGCCAGCAGCGACCCAAGCGGTTCCCAAGAGACCCAGTACTTC. This chain uses TRBV5-1 with TRBJ2-5; tentatively, D is TRBD2 (5 bases). V lost 4 bases to trimming and J lost 1 base, with 14 bases between them. The CDR3 length is 15 residues. Germline CDR1 SGHRS, CDR2 YFSETQ.

The gene calls are TRBV25-1 and TRBJ2-3; 15 bases fit TRBD2. V dropped 4 bases and J dropped 5; count of bases not matched to a gene: 4. The CDR3 is made up of 16 amino acids. Germline V gene sequence: CDR1 MGHDK, CDR2 SYGVNS. DNA for the CDR3: TGTGCCAGCAGTGGGACTAGCGGGAGGGGAGGAGATACGCAGTATTTT. The encoded protein is CASSGTSGRGGDTQYF.

The chain carries TRBV6-6 and TRBJ2-7; D not resolved. Germline values: CDR1 MNHNY, CDR2 SVGAGI (reference sequence). The CDR3 is made up of 13 amino acids. V was pared by 0 bases and J by 3 bases, with 6 bases between. The DNA for the CDR3 is TGTGCCAGCAGTTACTCTCAGAACTACGAGCAGTACTTC. Its translation: CASSYSQNYEQYF.

The rearrangement links TRBV6-5 to TRBJ2-1, with D perhaps matching TRBD2 (5 bases). Germline CDR1 is MNHEY and CDR2 is SVGAGI. The CDR3 runs 15 residues. The V gene lost 0 bases and the J gene lost 8 bases, with 14 bases spanning the gap. CDR3 sequence: CASSYSSREFDEQFF. As DNA, the CDR3 is TGTGCCAGCAGTTACTCCTCCCGGGAATTCGATGAGCAGTTCTTC.

This chain joins TRBV6-1 and TRBJ1-4; D perhaps matches TRBD1 (5 bases). The CDR3 runs 13 residues. The ends were cut back, 2 bases at V and 6 bases at J, with 7 bases in the middle. CDR1 is MNHNS, CDR2 SASEGT, per germline. This CDR3 reads CASSESGDEKLFF. The CDR3 DNA reads as TGTGCCAGCAGTGAATCGGGGGATGAAAAACTGTTTTTT.

The chain has TRBV7-2 and TRBJ2-7, with D perhaps TRBD2 (5 bases). The germline V and J ends were trimmed by 1 base and 1 base, with 8 bases remaining between them. The CDR3 consists of 14 residues. Germline lookup yields CDR1 SGHTA and CDR2 FQGNSA. In DNA, the CDR3 is TGTGCCAGCAGCTTAGGAGGGTTATCCTACGAGCAGTACTTC. Protein sequence: CASSLGGLSYEQYF.

The gene calls are TRBV5-1 and TRBJ2-5, with 7 positions matching TRBD1. Unmatched junction bases numbered 8, after V lost 1 base and J lost 2 bases. This CDR3 is built from 16 residues. CDR1 and CDR2 from the germline V gene are SGHRS and YFSETQ. The CDR3 spells CASSLSTGVDQETQYF. For the CDR3, the DNA is TGCGCCAGCAGCTTGAGCACAGGGGTGGATCAAGAGACCCAGTACTTC.

V usage is TRBV6-5 and J usage is TRBJ2-7; 7 nucleotides line up with TRBD1. V dropped 2 bases and J dropped 11; count of bases not matched to a gene: 3. The CDR3 totals 11 residues. Germline V CDR1 and CDR2: MNHEY, SVGAGI. The CDR3 region has the DNA TGTGCCAGCAGTTACAAAGACAGGGAGTACTTC. It is translated as CASSYKDREYF.

This chain uses TRBV6-5 with TRBJ2-1; TRBD2 matches 7 bases. The germline V gene encodes CDR1 MNHEY and CDR2 SVGAGI. The CDR3 is 15 amino acids. J lost 7 bases, V lost 6 bases, and 12 bases had no gene match. The CDR3 protein is CASRATGTTQNEQFF. The DNA for the CDR3 is TGTGCCAGCAGGGCAACCGGGACTACGCAGAATGAGCAGTTCTTC.

A few counts support this clone. CDR3 in amino acids: CASSYQGSEAFF. CDR3 nucleotides: TGCGCCAGCAGCTACCAGGGGTCTGAAGCTTTCTTT. This rearrangement joins TRBV5-1 to TRBJ1-1; D might be TRBD1 (6 bases). Per germline, CDR1 SGHRS and CDR2 YFSETQ. Trimming stripped 3 bases from V and 6 bases from J, with 9 bases between. The CDR3 is 12 residues long.

This rearrangement joins TRBV6-5 to TRBJ2-7, with D possibly being TRBD2 (6 bases). CDR1 is MNHEY and CDR2 is SVGAGI in the germline V gene. V was cut by 2 bases and J by 3 bases, with 11 bases left in between. The CDR3 spans 14 residues. The CDR3 DNA reads TGTGCCAGCAGTTACACGGGAGTAGGCTACGAGCAGTACTTC. Its translation is CASSYTGVGYEQYF.

This clone was seen at least ten times. The J gene is TRBJ2-3, the V gene TRBV6-4, with D possibly being TRBD1 (5 bases). V lost 0 bases to trimming and J lost 1 base, with 8 bases between them. The CDR3 length is 15 residues. Germline V lookup: CDR1 MRHNA, CDR2 SNTAGT. CDR3 sequence (DNA): TGTGCCAGCAGTGACTCCGTGACAGGCACAGATACGCAGTATTTT. Protein sequence: CASSDSVTGTDTQYF.

The table lists this clone with a few counts. The chain uses TRBV2 and TRBJ2-1; no definite D call. CDR1 SNHLY and CDR2 FYNNEI come from the germline V gene. V was pared by 6 bases and J by 0 bases, with 12 bases between. The CDR3 is made up of 15 amino acids. CDR3 coding DNA: TGTGCCAGCAGGAGAGAGAGTAGCTCCTACAATGAGCAGTTCTTC. The encoded protein is CASRRESSSYNEQFF.

This chain links TRBV27 with TRBJ2-7; D unresolved. V was trimmed by 4 bases and J by 3 bases, leaving 4 bases between them. This CDR3 region has 11 residues. CDR1 and CDR2 (germline): MNHEY, SMNVEV (reference sequence). This CDR3 is CASSSNYEQYF. CDR3 coding DNA: TGTGCCAGCAGTTCCAACTACGAGCAGTACTTC.

V is TRBV7-2 and J is TRBJ1-2; D gene ambiguous. CDR1 is SGHTA and CDR2 is FQGNSA in the germline V gene. V was shortened by 5 bases and J by 2 bases, with 15 bases between the two germline ends. CDR3 length: 15 amino acids. The CDR3 region is CASSVRAQTNYGYTF. CDR3 coding DNA: TGTGCCAGCAGCGTACGAGCACAGACCAACTATGGCTACACCTTC. Complete variable domain (other parts from reference TRBV7-2 and TRBJ1-2): GAGVSQSPSNKVTEKGKDVELRCDPISGHTALYWYRQSLGQGLEFLIYFQGNSAPDKSGLPSDRFSAERTGGSVSTLTIQRTQQEDSAVYLCASSVRAQTNYGYTFGSGTRLTVV.

The V gene is TRBV18, the J gene TRBJ2-4; TRBD2 matches 9 bases. CDR3 length equals 15 residues. The germline gives CDR1 KGHSH, CDR2 LQKENI. V lost 1 base, J lost 8 bases, and 6 bases stayed unmatched. This chain's CDR3 is CASSPRAGGTDIQYF. DNA of the CDR3: TGTGCCAGCTCACCACGGGCGGGGGGGACCGACATTCAGTACTTC.

As to this clone: This CDR3 is also generated by other DNA sequences in the sample. The chain links TRBV4-1 to TRBJ2-7; D is perhaps TRBD2 (6 bases). The germline CDR1 and CDR2 sequences are MGHRA and YSYEKL. V lost 8 bases to trimming and J lost 3 bases, with 14 bases between them. CDR3 length: 13 amino acids. The CDR3 region is CASSLQGGYEQYF. CDR3 in DNA: TGCGCCAGCTCACTCCAGGGAGGCTACGAGCAGTACTTC.

About this clone itself: An end of the junction does not agree with germline; a read error may underlie this. The rearrangement uses TRBV2 and TRBJ2-1, with 14 bases identical to TRBD2. The CDR3 totals 14 residues. CDR1 is SNHLY, CDR2 FYNNEI, per germline. The CDR3: CASREGLAGGEQFF. CDR3 coding DNA: TGTGCCAGCAGGGAAGGACTAGCGGGGGGTGAGCAGTTCTTC.

The V call is TRBV19, the J call TRBJ1-5; no firm D call. CDR3 size: 12 residues. Germline loops: CDR1 LNHDA, CDR2 SQIVND (reference sequence). Trimming removed 1 base at V and 11 bases at J, with 9 bases between. CDR3 residues: CASSIGLRSQHF. The CDR3 region has the DNA TGTGCCAGTAGTATAGGTCTGAGGTCCCAGCATTTT.

The chain carries TRBV2 and TRBJ2-7, with 8 bases aligning to TRBD2. The V gene end was trimmed by 6 bases and the J gene end by 2 bases; junction bases not matched to a gene: 9. CDR3 length equals 15 residues. Germline CDR1 and CDR2: SNHLY and FYNNEI. The CDR3 sequence is CASRILSGGPYEQYF. The CDR3 nucleotides are TGTGCCAGCAGGATATTGAGCGGGGGACCCTACGAGCAGTACTTC. Variable domain in full (rest from reference TRBV2 and TRBJ2-7): EPEVTQTPSHQVTQMGQEVILRCVPISNHLYFYWYRQILGQKVEFLVSFYNNEISEKSEIFDDQFSVERPDGSNFTLKIRSTKLEDSAMYFCASRILSGGPYEQYFGPGTRLTVT.

The chain is built from TRBV28 and TRBJ1-3; 8 positions match TRBD1. J was trimmed by 3 bases and V by 3 bases; bases with no gene match: 1. CDR1 and CDR2 (germline): MDHEN, SYDVKM. The CDR3 contains 14 residues. CDR3 DNA sequence: TGTGCCAGCAGTTTCAGGGGGCTTGGAAACACCATATATTTT. Protein sequence: CASSFRGLGNTIYF.

The chain joins TRBV9 to TRBJ2-7; 7 nucleotides align to TRBD1. J gave up 7 bases and V 3 bases, and 10 bases lay outside the gene matches. This CDR3 has 14 amino acids. Germline loops: CDR1 SGDLS, CDR2 YYNGEE. CDR3 nucleotides: TGTGCCAGCAGCGCCTCCCCCTCAGGGGGAGAGCAGTACTTC. Translating it yields CASSASPSGGEQYF.

V gene TRBV6-6 combines with J gene TRBJ1-1; tentatively, D is TRBD1 (6 bases). The germline V gene has CDR1 MNHNY and CDR2 SVGAGI (reference sequence). Trimming took 4 bases from V and 1 from J, leaving 16 bases between them. There are 16 residues in the CDR3. The DNA for the CDR3 is TGTGCCAGCAGTTTTCCGGGCAGGGGATCGAACACTGAAGCTTTCTTT. It encodes CASSFPGRGSNTEAFF.

This chain uses TRBV2 with TRBJ1-2, with D unclear. Between the trimmed V and J ends, which lost 3 bases and 4 bases, there was a span of 15 bases. The germline gives CDR1 SNHLY, CDR2 FYNNEI. The CDR3 extends over 15 amino acids. The CDR3 DNA is TGTGCCAGCAGTGATGCGGGCGGGCTGACCTATGGCTACACCTTC. Its protein is CASSDAGGLTYGYTF.

The rearrangement uses TRBV7-8 and TRBJ1-5; tentatively, D is TRBD1 (5 bases). V dropped 2 bases and J dropped 0 bases, with 11 bases sitting between them. The CDR3 runs 16 residues. CDR1 is SGHVS, CDR2 FQNEAQ, per germline. CDR3 loop: CASSLTGAYSNQPQHF. The DNA of the CDR3 is TGTGCCAGCAGCTTAACAGGCGCCTATAGCAATCAGCCCCAGCATTTT.

CDR3 residues: CASSAQNEQFF. The CDR3 nucleotides are TGCGCCAGCAGCGCACAGAATGAGCAGTTCTTC. The chain has TRBV5-1 and TRBJ2-1, with D unresolved. This CDR3 has 11 amino acids. CDR1 is SGHRS, CDR2 YFSETQ, per germline. V was pared by 4 bases and J by 7 bases, with 6 bases between.

CDR3 in amino acids: CASSRGTGSYNEQFF. The CDR3 region has the DNA TGTGCCAGCAGCCGGGGGACAGGGTCATACAATGAGCAGTTCTTC. V usage is TRBV7-7 and J usage is TRBJ2-1; TRBD1 agrees at 9 bases. The CDR3 is 15 amino acids. Looked up from germline, CDR1 is SSHAT and CDR2 is FNYEAQ (reference sequence). V was pared by 5 bases and J by 4 bases, with 6 bases of the junction left unmatched. The full variable domain, with the rest looked up from reference TRBV7-7 and TRBJ2-1, is GAGVSQSPRYKVTKRGQDVTLRCDPISSHATLYWYQQALGQGPEFLTYFNYEAQPDKSGLPSDRFSAERPEGSISTLTIQRTEQRDSAMYRCASSRGTGSYNEQFFGPGTRLTVL.

The chain combines TRBV6-1 with TRBJ1-1; 7 bases match TRBD1. CDR3 size: 15 residues. With V trimmed by 8 bases and J by 1 base, 10 bases remained unmatched. Germline assignment: CDR1 MNHNS and CDR2 SASEGT. The CDR3 sequence is CASLTGRWGNTEAFF. CDR3 nucleotide sequence: TGTGCCAGCCTGACAGGGCGTTGGGGGAACACTGAAGCTTTCTTT.

The J gene is TRBJ1-1, the V gene TRBV7-2; D gene unclear. V gave up 8 bases and J gave up 0 bases, with 13 bases separating them. CDR3 length: 14 residues. Germline values: CDR1 SGHTA, CDR2 FQGNSA. The CDR3 nucleotides read TGTGCCAGCCACCTTAGAGCGTTGAACACTGAAGCTTTCTTT. This codes for CASHLRALNTEAFF.